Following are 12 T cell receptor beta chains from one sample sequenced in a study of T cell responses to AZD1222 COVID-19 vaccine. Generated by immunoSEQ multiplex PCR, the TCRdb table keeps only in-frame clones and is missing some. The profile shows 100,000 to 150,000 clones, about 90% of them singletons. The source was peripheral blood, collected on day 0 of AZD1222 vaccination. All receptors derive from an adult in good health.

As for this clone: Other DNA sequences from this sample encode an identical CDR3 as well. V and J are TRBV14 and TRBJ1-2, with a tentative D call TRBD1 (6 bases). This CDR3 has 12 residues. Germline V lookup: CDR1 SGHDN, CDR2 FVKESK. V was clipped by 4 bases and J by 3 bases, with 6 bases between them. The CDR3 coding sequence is TGTGCCAGCAGCCCAGGGGACTATGGCTACACCTTC. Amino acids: CASSPGDYGYTF.

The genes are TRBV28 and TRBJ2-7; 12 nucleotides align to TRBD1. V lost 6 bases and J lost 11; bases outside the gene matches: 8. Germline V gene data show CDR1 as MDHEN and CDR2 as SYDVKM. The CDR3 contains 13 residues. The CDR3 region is CASSPGQGAVEYF. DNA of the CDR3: TGTGCCAGCAGCCCGGGACAGGGGGCGGTGGAGTACTTC.

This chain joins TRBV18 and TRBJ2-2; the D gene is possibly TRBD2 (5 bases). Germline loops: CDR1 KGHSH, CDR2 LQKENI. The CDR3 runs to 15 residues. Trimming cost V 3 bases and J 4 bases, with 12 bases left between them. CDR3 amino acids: CASSPPGSPTGELFF. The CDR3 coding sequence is TGTGCCAGCTCACCCCCGGGGTCGCCCACCGGGGAGCTGTTTTTT.

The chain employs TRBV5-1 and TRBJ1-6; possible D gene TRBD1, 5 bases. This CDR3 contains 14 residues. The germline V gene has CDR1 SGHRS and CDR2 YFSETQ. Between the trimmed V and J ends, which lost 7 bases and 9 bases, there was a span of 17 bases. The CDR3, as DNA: TGCGCCAGCCGAGCCGGGACGGGGGGTTCACCCCTCCACTTT. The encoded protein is CASRAGTGGSPLHF.

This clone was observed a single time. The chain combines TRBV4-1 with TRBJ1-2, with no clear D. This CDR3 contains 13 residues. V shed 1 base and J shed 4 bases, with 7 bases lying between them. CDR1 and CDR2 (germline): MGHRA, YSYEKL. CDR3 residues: CASSQVGVYGYTF. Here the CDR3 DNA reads TGCGCCAGCAGCCAAGTAGGAGTCTATGGCTACACCTTC.

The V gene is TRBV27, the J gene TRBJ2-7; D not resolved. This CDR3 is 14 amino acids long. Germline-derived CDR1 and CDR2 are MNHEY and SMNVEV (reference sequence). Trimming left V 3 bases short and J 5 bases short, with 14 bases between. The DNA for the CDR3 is TGTGCCAGCAGTTTCAGACAAAGGGAAAACGAGCAGTACTTC. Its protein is CASSFRQRENEQYF.

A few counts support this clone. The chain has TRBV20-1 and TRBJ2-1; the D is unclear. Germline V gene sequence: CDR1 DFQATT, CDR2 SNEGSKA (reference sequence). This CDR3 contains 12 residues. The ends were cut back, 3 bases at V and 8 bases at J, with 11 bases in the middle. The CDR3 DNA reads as TGCAGTGCTAGTTCCAGCTTCGATGAGCAGTTCTTC. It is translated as CSASSSFDEQFF.

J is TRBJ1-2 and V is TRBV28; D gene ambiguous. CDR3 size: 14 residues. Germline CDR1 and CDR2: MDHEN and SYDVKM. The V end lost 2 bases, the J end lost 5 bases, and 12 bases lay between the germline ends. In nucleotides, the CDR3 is TGTGCCAGCAGTTTAACCAACAGTCGATATGGCTACACCTTC. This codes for CASSLTNSRYGYTF.

CDR3 DNA sequence: TGTGCCTGGAGTTCCGTAAGCTATGGCTACACCTTC. Translated, it gives CAWSSVSYGYTF. This chain uses TRBV30 with TRBJ1-2; no clear D. This CDR3 has 12 amino acids. Deletions cut 2 bases from V and 4 bases from J, with 8 bases between. Germline V gives CDR1 GTSNPN, CDR2 SVGIG (reference sequence).

This CDR3 reads CASSLRISYNSPLHF. In nucleotides, the CDR3 is TGTGCCAGCAGCCTTAGGATCTCCTATAATTCACCCCTCCACTTT. The J gene is TRBJ1-6, the V gene TRBV5-5; D unclear. The CDR3 extends over 15 amino acids. Per the germline V gene, CDR1 is SGHKS and CDR2 is YYEKEE (reference sequence). V was cut by 4 bases and J by 0 bases, with 8 bases left in between.

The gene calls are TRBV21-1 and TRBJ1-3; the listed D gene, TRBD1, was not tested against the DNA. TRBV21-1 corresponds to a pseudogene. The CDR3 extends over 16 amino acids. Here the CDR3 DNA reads TGTGCCAGCAGCAAAGCGCAGTCAGGGGAAGGAAACACCATATATTTT. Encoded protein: CASSKAQSGEGNTIYF.

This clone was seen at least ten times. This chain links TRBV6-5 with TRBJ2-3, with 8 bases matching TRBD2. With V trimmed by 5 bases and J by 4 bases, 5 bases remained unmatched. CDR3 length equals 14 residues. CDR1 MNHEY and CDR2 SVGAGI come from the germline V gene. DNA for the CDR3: TGTGCCAGCAGTAGCGGGGGCGGGTCAGATACGCAGTATTTT. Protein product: CASSSGGGSDTQYF.